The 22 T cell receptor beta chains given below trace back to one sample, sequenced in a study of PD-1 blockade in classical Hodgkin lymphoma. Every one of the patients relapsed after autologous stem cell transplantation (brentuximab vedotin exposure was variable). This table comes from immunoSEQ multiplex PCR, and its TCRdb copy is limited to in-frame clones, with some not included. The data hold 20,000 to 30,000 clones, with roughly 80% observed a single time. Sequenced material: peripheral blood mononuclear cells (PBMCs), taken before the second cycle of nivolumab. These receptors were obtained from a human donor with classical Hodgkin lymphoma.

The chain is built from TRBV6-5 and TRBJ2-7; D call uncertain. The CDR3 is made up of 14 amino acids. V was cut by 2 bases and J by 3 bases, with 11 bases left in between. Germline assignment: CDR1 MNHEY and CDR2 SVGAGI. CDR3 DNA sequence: TGTGCCAGCAGTTACGATAGGGAAGTCTACGAGCAGTACTTC. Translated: CASSYDREVYEQYF.

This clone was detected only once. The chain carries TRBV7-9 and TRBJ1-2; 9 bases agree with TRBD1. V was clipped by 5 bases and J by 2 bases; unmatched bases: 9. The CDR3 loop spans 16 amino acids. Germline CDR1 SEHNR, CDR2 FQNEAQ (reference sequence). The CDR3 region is CASSRVPGQGNYGYTF. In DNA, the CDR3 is TGTGCCAGCAGCAGGGTCCCGGGACAGGGAAACTATGGCTACACCTTC.

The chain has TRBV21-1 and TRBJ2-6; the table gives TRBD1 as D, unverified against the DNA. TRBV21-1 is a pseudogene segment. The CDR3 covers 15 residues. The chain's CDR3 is CASRFVRAGANVLTF. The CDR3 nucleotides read TGTGCCAGCAGATTTGTCAGGGCTGGGGCCAACGTCCTGACTTTC.

The CDR3 DNA is TGCGCCAGCCATAACCCGGGTGAGCAGTTCTTC. The encoded protein is CASHNPGEQFF. The rearrangement uses TRBV5-1 and TRBJ2-1; D gene uncertain. Deletions cut 7 bases from V and 9 bases from J, with 11 bases between. Germline-derived CDR1 and CDR2 are SGHRS and YFSETQ. The length of the CDR3 is 11 residues.

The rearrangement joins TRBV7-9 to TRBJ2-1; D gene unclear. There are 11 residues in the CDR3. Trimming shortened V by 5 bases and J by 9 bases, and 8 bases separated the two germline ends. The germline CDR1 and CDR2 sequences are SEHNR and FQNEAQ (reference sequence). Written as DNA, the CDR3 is TGTGCCAGCAGCCTCGGAAGTGAGCAGTTCTTC. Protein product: CASSLGSEQFF.

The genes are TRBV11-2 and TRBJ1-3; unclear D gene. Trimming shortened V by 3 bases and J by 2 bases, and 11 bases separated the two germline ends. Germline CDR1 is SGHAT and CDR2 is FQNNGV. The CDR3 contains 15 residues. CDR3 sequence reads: CASSFGRNAGNTIYF. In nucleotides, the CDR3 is TGTGCCAGCAGCTTCGGACGGAACGCTGGAAACACCATATATTTT.

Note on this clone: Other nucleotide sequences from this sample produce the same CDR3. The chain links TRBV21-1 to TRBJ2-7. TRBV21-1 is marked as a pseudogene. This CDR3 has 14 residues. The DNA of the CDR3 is TGTGCCAGCAGCCATCCGGGGCTAGCCTACGAGCAGTATTTC. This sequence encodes CASSHPGLAYEQYF.

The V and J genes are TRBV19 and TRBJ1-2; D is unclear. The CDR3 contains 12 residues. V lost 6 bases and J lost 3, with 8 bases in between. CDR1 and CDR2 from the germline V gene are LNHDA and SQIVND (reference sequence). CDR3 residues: CASSLGDYGYTF. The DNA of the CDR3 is TGTGCCAGTAGCCTCGGGGACTATGGCTACACCTTC.

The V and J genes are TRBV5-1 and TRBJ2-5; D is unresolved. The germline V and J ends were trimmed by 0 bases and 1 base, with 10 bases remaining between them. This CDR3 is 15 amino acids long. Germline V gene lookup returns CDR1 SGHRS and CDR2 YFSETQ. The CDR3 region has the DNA TGCGCCAGCAGCTTGGCCAGTGTGGCCCAAGAGACCCAGTACTTC. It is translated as CASSLASVAQETQYF.

The CDR3 sequence is CASSEGTEYGYTF. CDR3 in DNA: TGTGCCAGCAGTGAAGGAACGGAATATGGCTACACCTTC. The chain recombines TRBV2 with TRBJ1-2; D remains unclear. Trimming took 1 base from V and 5 from J, leaving 8 bases between them. The CDR3 spans 13 residues. Germline assignment: CDR1 SNHLY and CDR2 FYNNEI.

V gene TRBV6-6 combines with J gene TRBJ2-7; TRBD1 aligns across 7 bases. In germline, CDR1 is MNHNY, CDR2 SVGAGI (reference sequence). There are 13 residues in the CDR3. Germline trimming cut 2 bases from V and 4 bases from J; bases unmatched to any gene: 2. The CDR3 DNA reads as TGTGCCAGCAGTTACGTCAGGGGGTACGAGCAGTACTTC. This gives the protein CASSYVRGYEQYF.

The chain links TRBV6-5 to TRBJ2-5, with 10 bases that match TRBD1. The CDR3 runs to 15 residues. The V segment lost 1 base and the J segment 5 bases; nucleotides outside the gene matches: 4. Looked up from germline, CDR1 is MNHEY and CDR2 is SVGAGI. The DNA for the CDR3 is TGTGCCAGCAGTTACTTACGGGACAGGGGTGAGACCCAGTACTTC. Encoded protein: CASSYLRDRGETQYF.

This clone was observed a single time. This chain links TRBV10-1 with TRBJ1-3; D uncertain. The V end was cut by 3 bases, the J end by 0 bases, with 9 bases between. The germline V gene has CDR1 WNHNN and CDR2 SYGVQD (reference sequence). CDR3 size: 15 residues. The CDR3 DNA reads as TGCGCCAGCAGTGATCGGCTCCTCTCTGGAAACACCATATATTTT. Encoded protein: CASSDRLLSGNTIYF.

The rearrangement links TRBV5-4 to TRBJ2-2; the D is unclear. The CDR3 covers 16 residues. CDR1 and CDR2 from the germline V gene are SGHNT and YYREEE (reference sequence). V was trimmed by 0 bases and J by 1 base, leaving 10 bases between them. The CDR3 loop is CASSLVNWKNTGELFF. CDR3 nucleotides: TGTGCCAGCAGCTTGGTAAATTGGAAGAACACCGGGGAGCTGTTTTTT.

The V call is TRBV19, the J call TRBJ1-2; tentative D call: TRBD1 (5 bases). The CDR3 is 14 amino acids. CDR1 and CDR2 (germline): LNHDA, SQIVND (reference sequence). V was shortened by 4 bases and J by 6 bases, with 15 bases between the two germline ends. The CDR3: CASSTRGAWDGYTF. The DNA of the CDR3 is TGTGCCAGTAGTACTCGGGGCGCTTGGGATGGCTACACCTTC. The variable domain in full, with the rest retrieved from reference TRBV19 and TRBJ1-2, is DGGITQSPKYLFRKEGQNVTLSCEQNLNHDAMYWYRQDPGQGLRLIYYSQIVNDFQKGDIAEGYSVSREKKESFPLTVTSAQKNPTAFYLCASSTRGAWDGYTFGSGTRLTVV.

CDR3 region: CASSHPTSGGALETQYF. As DNA, the CDR3 is TGCGCCAGCAGCCATCCTACTAGCGGGGGGGCTTTAGAGACCCAGTACTTC. The chain is built from TRBV4-1 and TRBJ2-5; 13 bases map to TRBD2. The germline CDR1 and CDR2 sequences are MGHRA and YSYEKL. This CDR3 contains 17 residues. The trim removed 3 bases at V and 4 bases at J, leaving 8 bases unmatched.

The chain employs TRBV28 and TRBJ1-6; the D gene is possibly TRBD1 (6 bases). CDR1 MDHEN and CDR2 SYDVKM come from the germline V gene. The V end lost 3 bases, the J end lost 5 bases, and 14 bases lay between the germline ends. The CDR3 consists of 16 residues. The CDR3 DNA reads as TGTGCCAGCAGTTTCGGGGGGCACCGCGATAATTCACCCCTCCACTTT. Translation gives CASSFGGHRDNSPLHF.

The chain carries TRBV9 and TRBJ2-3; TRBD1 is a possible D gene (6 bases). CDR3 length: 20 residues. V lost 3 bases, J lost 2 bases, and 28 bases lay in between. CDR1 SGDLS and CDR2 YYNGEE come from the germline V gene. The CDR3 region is CASSAVGLVEGERDTDTQYF. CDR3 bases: TGTGCCAGCAGCGCAGTAGGTTTAGTAGAGGGGGAAAGGGACACAGATACGCAGTATTTT. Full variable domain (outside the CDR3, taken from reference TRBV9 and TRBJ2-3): DSGVTQTPKHLITATGQRVTLRCSPRSGDLSVYWYQQSLDQGLQFLIQYYNGEERAKGNILERFSAQQFPDLHSELNLSSLELGDSALYFCASSAVGLVEGERDTDTQYFGPGTRLTVL.

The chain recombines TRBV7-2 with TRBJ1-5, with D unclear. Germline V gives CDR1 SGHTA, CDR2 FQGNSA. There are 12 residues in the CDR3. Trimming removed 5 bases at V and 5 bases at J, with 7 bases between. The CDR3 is CASSQGHQPQHF. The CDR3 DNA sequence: TGTGCCAGCAGCCAAGGACATCAGCCCCAGCATTTT.

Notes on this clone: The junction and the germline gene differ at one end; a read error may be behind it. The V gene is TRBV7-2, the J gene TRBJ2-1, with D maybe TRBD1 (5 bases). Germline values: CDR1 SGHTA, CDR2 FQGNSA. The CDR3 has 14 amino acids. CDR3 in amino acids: CASSLSGSSNEQFF. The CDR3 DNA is TGTGCCAGCAGCTTATCAGGGTCCTCCAATGAGCAGTTCTTC.

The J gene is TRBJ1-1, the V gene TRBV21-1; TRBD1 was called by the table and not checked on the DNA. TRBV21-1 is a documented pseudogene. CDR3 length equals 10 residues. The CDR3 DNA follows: TGTGCCAGCAACAGGACGGGAGCTTTCTTT. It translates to CASNRTGAFF.

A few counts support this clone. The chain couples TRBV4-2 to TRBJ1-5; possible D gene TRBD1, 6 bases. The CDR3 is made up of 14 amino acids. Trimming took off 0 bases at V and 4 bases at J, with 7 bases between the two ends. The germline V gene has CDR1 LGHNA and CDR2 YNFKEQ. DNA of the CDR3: TGTGCCAGCAGCCAAGAGAGGGGGAATCAGCCCCAGCATTTT. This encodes CASSQERGNQPQHF.